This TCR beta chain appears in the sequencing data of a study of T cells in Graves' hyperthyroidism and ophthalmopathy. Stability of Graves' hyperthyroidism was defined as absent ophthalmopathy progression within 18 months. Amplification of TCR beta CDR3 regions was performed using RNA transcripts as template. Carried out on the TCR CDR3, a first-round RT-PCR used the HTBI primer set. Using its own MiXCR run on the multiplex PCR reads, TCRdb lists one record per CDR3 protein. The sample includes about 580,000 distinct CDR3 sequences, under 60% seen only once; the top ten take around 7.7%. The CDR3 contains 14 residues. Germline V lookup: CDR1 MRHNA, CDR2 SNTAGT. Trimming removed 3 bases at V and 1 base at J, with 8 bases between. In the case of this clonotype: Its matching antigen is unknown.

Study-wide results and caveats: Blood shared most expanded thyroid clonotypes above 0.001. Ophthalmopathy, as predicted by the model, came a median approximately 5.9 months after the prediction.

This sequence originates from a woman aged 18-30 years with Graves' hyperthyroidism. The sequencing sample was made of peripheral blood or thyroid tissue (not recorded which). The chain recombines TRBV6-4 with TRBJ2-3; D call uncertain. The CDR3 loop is CASSETTGTDTQYF. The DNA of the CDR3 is TGTGCCAGCAGTGAAACTACTGGCACAGATACGCAGTATTTT.